These 24 T cell receptor beta chains came from one sample sequenced in a study of fetal regulatory T cell absence and autoimmunity. TCRdb's table, derived via immunoSEQ multiplex PCR, lists solely in-frame clones and lacks some. This sample yields about 95,000 clones, of which about 78% are seen a single time; less than 2.5% belongs to the top ten. The specimen was pancreas tissue. These receptors all stem from a male donor with IPEX syndrome.

With regard to this clone: A much larger clonotype is one base distant, so this may be a read error. Other DNA sequences of this sample code for an identical CDR3. The chain joins TRBV4-1 to TRBJ1-2; D remains ambiguous. Germline assignment: CDR1 MGHRA and CDR2 YSYEKL. Trimming cost V 0 bases and J 4 bases, with 3 bases left between them. This CDR3 is 12 amino acids long. The DNA for the CDR3 is TGCGCCAGCAGCCAAGAGGGCTATGGCTACACCTTC. Its translation is CASSQEGYGYTF.

The chain couples TRBV6-5 to TRBJ2-5; TRBD2 matches at 7 bases. V trimming: 0 bases; J trimming: 1 base; junction bases outside the gene matches: 5. This CDR3 has 16 amino acids. Germline V gene data show CDR1 as MNHEY and CDR2 as SVGAGI. CDR3 DNA sequence: TGTGCCAGCAGTTACTCGAGCGGGGCCTTCCAAGAGACCCAGTACTTC. It translates to CASSYSSGAFQETQYF.

This clone is a singleton in its sample. This chain uses TRBV27 with TRBJ2-7; 8 nucleotides agree with TRBD2. This CDR3 region has 16 residues. Germline V lookup: CDR1 MNHEY, CDR2 SMNVEV (reference sequence). V dropped 6 bases and J dropped 4; count of bases not matched to a gene: 14. As DNA, the CDR3 is TGTGCCAGCAGGCTAACCCTCGGCGGGGGGCGATACGAGCAGTACTTC. Its protein product is CASRLTLGGGRYEQYF.

This rearrangement joins TRBV15 to TRBJ2-7; 7 bases fit TRBD2. The V and J ends lost 8 bases and 6 bases, in that order; junction bases with no gene match: 7. Germline CDR1 is LNHNV and CDR2 is YYDKDF (reference sequence). This CDR3 contains 12 residues. In DNA, the CDR3 is TGTGCCACCGGGGGGGAGACGGGCGAGCAGTACTTC. Residues: CATGGETGEQYF.

The J gene is TRBJ1-3, the V gene TRBV2; D call uncertain. Germline assignment: CDR1 SNHLY and CDR2 FYNNEI. The length of the CDR3 is 19 residues. The V and J ends lost 4 bases and 0 bases respectively, with 22 bases between them. For the CDR3, the DNA is TGTGCCAGCAGTGCACAGAGTCCGAAGGTTCCTTACTCTGGAAACACCATATATTTT. It translates to CASSAQSPKVPYSGNTIYF.

The chain employs TRBV19 and TRBJ1-5; D might be TRBD1 (5 bases). The CDR3 sequence is 14 residues long. V lost 1 base to trimming and J lost 4 bases, with 8 bases between them. CDR1 LNHDA and CDR2 SQIVND come from the germline V gene (reference sequence). The DNA for the CDR3 is TGTGCCAGTAGTATAGCAGGGCCTAATCAGCCCCAGCATTTT. Protein: CASSIAGPNQPQHF.

The V and J genes are TRBV10-3 and TRBJ1-2, with D tentatively TRBD1 (5 bases). CDR3 length: 14 residues. The ends were cut back, 4 bases at V and 6 bases at J, with 15 bases in the middle. CDR1 and CDR2 (germline): ENHRY, SYGVKD. CDR3 DNA: TGTGCCATCAGTGTCCCCGGGACGGGGGATGGCTACACCTTC. This sequence encodes CAISVPGTGDGYTF.

The V and J genes are TRBV6-5 and TRBJ1-1; D is ambiguous. Trimming took off 0 bases at V and 5 bases at J, with 13 bases between the two ends. This CDR3 has 15 residues. Germline V gives CDR1 MNHEY, CDR2 SVGAGI. CDR3 loop: CASSYSSPLGTEAFF. CDR3 DNA sequence: TGTGCCAGCAGTTACTCGAGTCCGTTGGGGACTGAAGCTTTCTTT.

This clone was detected only a few times. This chain links TRBV6-1 with TRBJ2-7; the D gene is possibly TRBD1 (5 bases). In germline, CDR1 is MNHNS, CDR2 SASEGT. The CDR3 covers 14 residues. The germline V and J ends were trimmed by 4 bases and 2 bases, with 12 bases remaining between them. CDR3 DNA: TGTGCCAGCAGTGGCGACAGAGGCGCCTACGAGCAGTACTTC. Amino acid sequence: CASSGDRGAYEQYF.

V usage is TRBV19 and J usage is TRBJ1-1; D not resolved. The CDR3 is 13 amino acids. Between the trimmed V and J ends, which lost 6 bases and 1 base, there was a span of 9 bases. Germline V CDR1 and CDR2: LNHDA, SQIVND (reference sequence). The DNA for the CDR3 is TGTGCCAGTAGCCGGACTTCGAACACTGAAGCTTTCTTT. It specifies CASSRTSNTEAFF. The entire variable domain, with the rest obtained from reference TRBV19 and TRBJ1-1, is as follows: DGGITQSPKYLFRKEGQNVTLSCEQNLNHDAMYWYRQDPGQGLRLIYYSQIVNDFQKGDIAEGYSVSREKKESFPLTVTSAQKNPTAFYLCASSRTSNTEAFFGQGTRLTVV.

The rearrangement links TRBV4-1 to TRBJ2-7, with 12 bases matching TRBD1. Germline CDR1 MGHRA, CDR2 YSYEKL. The CDR3 has 15 residues. The V and J ends lost 3 bases and 6 bases, in that order; junction bases with no gene match: 6. CDR3 sequence (DNA): TGCGCCAGCAGCCACGTCGGGACAGGGGGCGGCGAGCAGTACTTC. Its protein is CASSHVGTGGGEQYF.

This rearrangement joins TRBV19 to TRBJ1-1; the match to TRBD1 covers 8 bases. CDR1 is LNHDA, CDR2 SQIVND, per germline (reference sequence). The CDR3 is 17 amino acids. The V and J ends lost 3 bases and 5 bases, in that order; junction bases with no gene match: 14. In nucleotides, the CDR3 is TGTGCCAGTAGTATCTTCAGGGGGCCATCAGCTGGGACTGAAGCTTTCTTT. This sequence encodes CASSIFRGPSAGTEAFF.

The V gene is TRBV30, the J gene TRBJ2-4, with D possibly called TRBD1 or TRBD2 (5 bases each). V shed 2 bases and J shed 8 bases, with 10 bases lying between them. CDR1 and CDR2 from the germline V gene are GTSNPN and SVGIG (reference sequence). The CDR3 is 12 amino acids. The CDR3: CAWSHLGDIQYF. The CDR3 DNA follows: TGTGCCTGGAGTCATTTGGGGGACATTCAGTACTTC.

CDR3 in amino acids: CASSLGRGTYEQYF. In DNA form, the CDR3 reads TGTGCCAGCAGCTTAGGGCGGGGGACCTACGAGCAGTACTTC. The chain recombines TRBV7-8 with TRBJ2-7, with 7 nucleotides matching TRBD2. CDR1 and CDR2 from the germline V gene are SGHVS and FQNEAQ. Trimming removed 1 base from V and 2 bases from J; junction bases left unmatched: 2. The CDR3 is 14 amino acids.

The rearrangement joins TRBV5-1 to TRBJ1-2, with D possibly matching TRBD1 (5 bases). Germline lookup yields CDR1 SGHRS and CDR2 YFSETQ. V lost 3 bases, J lost 2 bases, and 11 bases lay in between. CDR3 length: 14 amino acids. The CDR3 loop reads CASSWGPTNYGYTF. In nucleotides, the CDR3 is TGCGCCAGCAGCTGGGGACCGACCAACTATGGCTACACCTTC.

The V call is TRBV6-5, the J call TRBJ1-1, with 8 bases fitting TRBD1. The ends lost 10 bases at V and 5 bases at J; junction bases unmatched: 15. The CDR3 has 15 residues. CDR1 MNHEY and CDR2 SVGAGI come from the germline V gene. CDR3 sequence reads: CATADRVYKKTEAFF. The CDR3 bases are TGTGCCACTGCGGACAGGGTGTATAAGAAGACTGAAGCTTTCTTT.

The chain links TRBV7-2 to TRBJ2-2; 11 positions agree with TRBD2. CDR3 length: 17 residues. From germline, CDR1 is SGHTA and CDR2 FQGNSA. After removal of 0 bases from V and 1 base from J, the junction contained 1 base not matched to a gene. The CDR3 bases are TGTGCCAGCAGCTTAGCGCTAGCGGGAGGGAACACCGGGGAGCTGTTTTTT. Amino acids: CASSLALAGGNTGELFF.

The V gene is TRBV7-9, the J gene TRBJ1-1, with TRBD1 as a possible D gene (6 bases). CDR3 size: 12 residues. V was clipped by 10 bases and J by 0 bases, with 9 bases between them. CDR1 is SEHNR, CDR2 FQNEAQ, per germline (reference sequence). In nucleotides, the CDR3 is TGTGCCACGGGACACCTGAACACTGAAGCTTTCTTT. Translation gives CATGHLNTEAFF.

The genes are TRBV5-5 and TRBJ1-1; possible D gene TRBD1, 6 bases. This CDR3 is 13 amino acids long. Germline V gene lookup returns CDR1 SGHKS and CDR2 YYEKEE (reference sequence). The germline V and J ends were trimmed by 4 bases and 8 bases, with 15 bases remaining between them. The CDR3 coding sequence is TGTGCCAGCAGCCTCGTTGGGGGGCCAGAAGCTTTCTTT. Amino acids: CASSLVGGPEAFF.

This sequence joins TRBV5-1 and TRBJ2-7, with 7 bases that match TRBD1. The V segment lost 1 base and the J segment 5 bases; nucleotides outside the gene matches: 12. The CDR3 length is 16 residues. Germline CDR1 SGHRS, CDR2 YFSETQ. CDR3 loop: CASSLNPETGNHEQYF. The CDR3 DNA sequence: TGCGCCAGCAGCTTGAACCCGGAGACAGGGAACCACGAGCAGTACTTC.

The chain links TRBV5-8 to TRBJ2-7; 7 nucleotides match TRBD2. V gave up 5 bases and J gave up 3 bases; unmatched junction bases: 8. The CDR3 runs 14 residues. The germline V gene has CDR1 SGHTS and CDR2 YDEGEE. The CDR3 region is CASRPQAGIYEQYF. CDR3 DNA: TGTGCCAGCAGACCCCAAGCGGGGATCTACGAGCAGTACTTC. The complete variable domain, with remaining parts taken from reference TRBV5-8 and TRBJ2-7, reads EAGVTQSPTHLIKTRGQQATLRCSPISGHTSVYWYQQALGLGLQFLLWYDEGEERNRGNFPPRFSGRQFPNYSSELNVNALELEDSALYLCASRPQAGIYEQYFGPGTRLTVT.

Only one count was recorded for this clone. The chain's CDR3 is CASGLVGGRGSKNIQYF. CDR3 sequence (DNA): TGTGCTAGTGGTTTGGTAGGTGGAAGGGGGTCCAAAAACATTCAGTACTTC. V usage is TRBV12-5 and J usage is TRBJ2-4; D perhaps matches TRBD1 (6 bases). This CDR3 has 17 amino acids. CDR1 and CDR2 from the germline V gene are LGHNT and FRNRAP. Between the trimmed V and J ends, which lost 0 bases and 2 bases, there was a span of 14 bases.

This sequence joins TRBV27 and TRBJ1-2; D unresolved. CDR3 length: 14 amino acids. CDR1 is MNHEY, CDR2 SMNVEV, per germline (reference sequence). Trimming stripped 6 bases from V and 4 bases from J, with 15 bases between. The CDR3 spells CASSLTGPGYGYTF. Here the CDR3 DNA reads TGTGCCAGCAGCCTCACGGGCCCCGGCTATGGCTACACCTTC.

The chain is built from TRBV7-6 and TRBJ2-1; the match to TRBD2 covers 9 bases. The CDR3 runs 18 residues. Germline loops: CDR1 SGHVS, CDR2 FNYEAQ. V was clipped by 2 bases and J by 0 bases; unmatched bases: 8. As DNA, the CDR3 is TGTGCCAGCAGCTTACCGGGACTAGCCCCGAGCTCCTACAATGAGCAGTTCTTC. Translated, it gives CASSLPGLAPSSYNEQFF.